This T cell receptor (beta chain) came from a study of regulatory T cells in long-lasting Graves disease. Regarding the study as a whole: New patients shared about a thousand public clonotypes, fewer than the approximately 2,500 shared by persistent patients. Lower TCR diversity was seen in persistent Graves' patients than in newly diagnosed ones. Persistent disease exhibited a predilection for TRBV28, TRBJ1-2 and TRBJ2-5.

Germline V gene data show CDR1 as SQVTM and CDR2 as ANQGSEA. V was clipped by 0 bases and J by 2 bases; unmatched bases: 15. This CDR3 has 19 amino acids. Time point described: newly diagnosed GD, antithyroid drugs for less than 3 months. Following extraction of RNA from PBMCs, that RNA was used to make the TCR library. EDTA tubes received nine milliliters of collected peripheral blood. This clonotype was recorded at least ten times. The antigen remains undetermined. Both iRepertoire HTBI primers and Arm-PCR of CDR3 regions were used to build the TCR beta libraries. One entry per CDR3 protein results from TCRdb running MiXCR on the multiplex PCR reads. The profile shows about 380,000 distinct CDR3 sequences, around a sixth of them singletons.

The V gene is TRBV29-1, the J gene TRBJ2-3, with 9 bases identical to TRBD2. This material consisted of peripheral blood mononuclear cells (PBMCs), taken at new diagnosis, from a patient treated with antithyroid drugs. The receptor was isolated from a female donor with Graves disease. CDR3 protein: CSVEDQSLAGIPYTDTQYF. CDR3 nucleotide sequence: TGCAGCGTTGAAGATCAAAGCCTAGCGGGGATCCCCTACACAGATACGCAGTATTTT.